The next 4 T cell receptor beta chains were all read from a single sample in a study of PD-L1 blockade in urothelial cancer. Only in-frame clones appear in the TCRdb table, and some are missing; sequencing was by immunoSEQ multiplex PCR. The sample records tens of thousands of clones, 81% being singletons. As to time point: pretreatment peripheral blood. This specimen consisted of PBMCs, obtained around atezolizumab (anti-PD-L1) treatment. Receptor source: a man aged 65 to 85 with urothelial cancer.

The chain employs TRBV5-6 and TRBJ2-7; D not resolved. From germline, CDR1 is SGHDT and CDR2 YYEEEE. Trimming cost V 0 bases and J 6 bases, with 10 bases left between them. The CDR3 runs 13 residues. The CDR3 region is CASSLDIHPEQYF. The CDR3 bases are TGTGCCAGCAGCTTGGATATACATCCCGAGCAGTACTTC.

This rearrangement joins TRBV5-1 to TRBJ2-7, with 9 bases lining up with TRBD1. Germline CDR1 reads SGHRS; CDR2 reads YFSETQ. The CDR3 runs 13 residues. V trimming: 4 bases; J trimming: 6 bases; junction bases outside the gene matches: 5. The CDR3 here is CASSPGQGSEQYF. The CDR3 DNA follows: TGCGCCAGCAGCCCGGGACAGGGTTCCGAGCAGTACTTC.

This clone was counted between two and nine times. V usage is TRBV15 and J usage is TRBJ2-5; tentatively, D is TRBD1 (6 bases). The CDR3 consists of 13 residues. Deletions cut 5 bases from V and 3 bases from J, with 10 bases between. Germline values: CDR1 LNHNV, CDR2 YYDKDF (reference sequence). The CDR3 region is CATSARTEETQYF. CDR3 nucleotide sequence: TGTGCCACCAGCGCTCGGACAGAAGAGACCCAGTACTTC.

This sequence joins TRBV9 and TRBJ2-7, with TRBD2 identical over 8 bases. From germline, CDR1 is SGDLS and CDR2 YYNGEE. CDR3 size: 13 residues. The V gene end was trimmed by 3 bases and the J gene end by 3 bases; junction bases not matched to a gene: 2. The CDR3 bases are TGTGCCAGCAGCGGGGGGACTAGCTACGAGCAGTACTTC. It yields the protein CASSGGTSYEQYF. Full variable domain (outside the CDR3, taken from reference TRBV9 and TRBJ2-7): DSGVTQTPKHLITATGQRVTLRCSPRSGDLSVYWYQQSLDQGLQFLIQYYNGEERAKGNILERFSAQQFPDLHSELNLSSLELGDSALYFCASSGGTSYEQYFGPGTRLTVT.